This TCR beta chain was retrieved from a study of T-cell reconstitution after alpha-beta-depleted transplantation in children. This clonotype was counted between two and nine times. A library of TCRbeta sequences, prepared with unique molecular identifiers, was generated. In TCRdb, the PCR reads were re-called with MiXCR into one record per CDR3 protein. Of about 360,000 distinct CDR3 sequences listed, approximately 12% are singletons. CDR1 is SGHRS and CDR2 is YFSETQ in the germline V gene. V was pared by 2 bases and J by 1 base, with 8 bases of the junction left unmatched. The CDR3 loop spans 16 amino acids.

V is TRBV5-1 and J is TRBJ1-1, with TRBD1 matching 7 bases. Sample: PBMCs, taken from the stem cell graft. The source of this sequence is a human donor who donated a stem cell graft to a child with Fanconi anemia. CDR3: CASSFLSGTENTEAFF. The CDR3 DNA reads TGCGCCAGCAGCTTCCTCTCCGGGACAGAGAACACTGAAGCTTTCTTT.